One sample yielded the 6 T cell receptor beta chains listed below, sequenced in a study of neurological immune-mediated disorders. MiXCR was run by TCRdb on the 5' RACE reads, yielding one entry per CDR3 protein. The sample carries roughly 89,000 distinct CDR3 sequences, around 2.6% recorded once. Sequenced sample: PBMCs. These receptors came from a woman aged 25 to 45 with multiple sclerosis.

This clonotype was seen repeatedly, ten times or more. The rearrangement links TRBV28 to TRBJ1-1; TRBD1 might be the D (6 bases). CDR3 length: 14 residues. CDR1 is MDHEN, CDR2 SYDVKM, per germline. Trimming took 7 bases from V and 4 from J, leaving 16 bases between them. The chain's CDR3 is CASNPRGGGTEAFF. The DNA for the CDR3 is TGTGCCAGCAACCCCAGGGGCGGTGGCACTGAAGCTTTCTTT.

This clonotype appeared many times. The chain uses TRBV24-1 and TRBJ1-2; D call uncertain. The CDR3 is made up of 13 amino acids. The V end was cut by 3 bases, the J end by 8 bases, with 12 bases between. The germline V gene encodes CDR1 KGHDR and CDR2 SFDVKD. The CDR3 nucleotides read TGTGCCACCAGTGATCCGCCCAAGGAAGGCTACACCTTC. Its translation is CATSDPPKEGYTF.

This clonotype has just one count. This chain uses TRBV27 with TRBJ1-1, with D perhaps matching TRBD1 (6 bases). This CDR3 contains 15 residues. Germline V gene sequence: CDR1 MNHEY, CDR2 SMNVEV (reference sequence). The CDR3 nucleotides read TGTGTCAGTAGTTCCACAGGGTGGGTGAACACTGAAGCTTTCTTT. It encodes CVSSSTGWVNTEAFF.

This clonotype was seen at least ten times. This chain connects TRBV28 to TRBJ1-1; D call uncertain. V was pared by 5 bases and J by 5 bases, with 6 bases between. Germline CDR1 and CDR2: MDHEN and SYDVKM. The CDR3 sequence is 11 residues long. This CDR3 reads CASSTWTEAFF. CDR3 coding DNA: TGTGCCAGCAGTACATGGACTGAAGCTTTCTTT.

This clonotype was counted ten times or more. The gene calls are TRBV4-3 and TRBJ2-1; 7 nucleotides align to TRBD2. CDR1 and CDR2 (germline): LGHNA, YSLEER. The CDR3 covers 15 residues. Trimming cost V 5 bases and J 0 bases; bases outside gene matches: 4. This CDR3 is CASSWRGSSYNEQFF. In nucleotides, the CDR3 is TGCGCCAGCAGCTGGCGGGGGAGCTCCTACAATGAGCAGTTCTTC.

The table lists this clonotype with many counts. The V gene is TRBV27, the J gene TRBJ1-5, with D hard to call. With 0 bases removed from V and 7 bases from J, the gap between germline ends came to 10 bases. Germline V gene sequence: CDR1 MNHEY, CDR2 SMNVEV (reference sequence). The CDR3 sequence is 14 residues long. The CDR3 DNA reads as TGTGCCAGCAGTTTATCCGGGCTAGGCCAGCCCCAGCATTTT. It translates to CASSLSGLGQPQHF.